The subject of this entry is one TCR beta chain. The antigen is unknown. This record belongs to a study of cytomegalovirus exposure and HLA in healthy donors. For the study at large: From 170 million or so T cells, an earlier analysis saw 117 million unique TCR beta sequences. An early release of data contained approximately 80 million unique TCRs, which came from HLA-typed donors.

The study ran its PCR with 60 Vbeta and 13 Jbeta primers. Libraries were prepared by immunoSEQ multiplex PCR; TCRdb keeps only in-frame clonotypes and omits some of them. The profile covers 90,000 to 150,000 clones, with over 70% appearing a single time and around 1.6% taken by the ten largest. Overall study findings and caveats: Segments of the TCR beta V type were, in most cases, productive about 90% or about 30% of the time in an earlier analysis. The study assumed roughly uniform donor sequencing depth for presence/absence analyses.

CDR1 SGHRS and CDR2 YFSETQ come from the germline V gene. CDR3 length: 14 residues. V gave up 3 bases and J gave up 7 bases; unmatched junction bases: 5. The receptor's source is a woman aged 18-29 years in good health and CMV-seronegative. This chain connects TRBV5-1 to TRBJ2-1; 9 positions match TRBD1. The sample was PBMCs. The CDR3 coding sequence is TGCGCCAGCAGCTGGGGGGGACAGGGAAATGAGCAGTTCTTC. Amino acids: CASSWGGQGNEQFF.